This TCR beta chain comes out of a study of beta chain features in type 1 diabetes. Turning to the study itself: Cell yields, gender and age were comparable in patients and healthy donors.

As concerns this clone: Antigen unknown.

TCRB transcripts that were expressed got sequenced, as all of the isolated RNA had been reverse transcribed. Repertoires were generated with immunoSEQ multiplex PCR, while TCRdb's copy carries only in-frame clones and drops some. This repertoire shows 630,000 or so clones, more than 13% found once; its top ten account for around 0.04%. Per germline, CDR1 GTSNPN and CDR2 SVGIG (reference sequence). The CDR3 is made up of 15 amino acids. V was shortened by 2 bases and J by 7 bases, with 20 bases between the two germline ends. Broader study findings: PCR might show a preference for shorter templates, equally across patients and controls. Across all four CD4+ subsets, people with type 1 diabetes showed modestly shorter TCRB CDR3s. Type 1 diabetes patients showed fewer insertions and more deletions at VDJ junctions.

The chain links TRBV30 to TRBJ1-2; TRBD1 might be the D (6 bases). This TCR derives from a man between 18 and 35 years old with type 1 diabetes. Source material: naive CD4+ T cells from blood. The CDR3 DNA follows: TGTGCCTGGAGTCCCCCCGGCCGGGGGGCCATTGGCTACACCTTC. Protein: CAWSPPGRGAIGYTF.